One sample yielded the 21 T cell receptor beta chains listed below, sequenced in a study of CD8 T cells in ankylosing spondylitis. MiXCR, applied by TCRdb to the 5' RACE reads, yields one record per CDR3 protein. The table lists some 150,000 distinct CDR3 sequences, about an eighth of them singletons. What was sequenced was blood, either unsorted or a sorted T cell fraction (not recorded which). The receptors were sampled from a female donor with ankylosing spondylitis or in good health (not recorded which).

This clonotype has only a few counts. CDR3 in DNA: TGTGCCAGCAGTCAGGACAGTCATCAGCCCCAGCATTTT. As protein: CASSQDSHQPQHF. The chain is built from TRBV12-3 or TRBV12-4 and TRBJ1-5; possible D gene TRBD1, 6 bases. Between the trimmed V and J ends, which lost 5 bases and 5 bases, there was a span of 10 bases. The CDR3 has 13 residues.

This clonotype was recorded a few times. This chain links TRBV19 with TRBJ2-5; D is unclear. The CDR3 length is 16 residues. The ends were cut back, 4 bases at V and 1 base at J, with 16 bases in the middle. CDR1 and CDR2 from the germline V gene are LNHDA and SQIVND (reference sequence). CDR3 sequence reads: CASSKSVREAQETQYF. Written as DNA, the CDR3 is TGTGCCAGTAGTAAATCAGTAAGAGAAGCCCAAGAGACCCAGTACTTC.

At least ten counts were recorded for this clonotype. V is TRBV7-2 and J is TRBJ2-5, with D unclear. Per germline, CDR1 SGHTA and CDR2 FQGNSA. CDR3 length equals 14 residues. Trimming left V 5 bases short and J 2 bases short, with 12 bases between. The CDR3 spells CASSTWRKQETQYF. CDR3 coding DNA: TGTGCCAGCAGCACGTGGCGGAAGCAAGAGACCCAGTACTTC.

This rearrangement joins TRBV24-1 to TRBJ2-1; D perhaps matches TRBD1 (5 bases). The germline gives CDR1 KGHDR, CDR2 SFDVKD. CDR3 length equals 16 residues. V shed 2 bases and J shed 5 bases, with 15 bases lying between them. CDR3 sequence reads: CATSDSQGSSHNEQFF. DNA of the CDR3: TGTGCCACCAGTGATTCCCAGGGATCATCTCACAATGAGCAGTTCTTC.

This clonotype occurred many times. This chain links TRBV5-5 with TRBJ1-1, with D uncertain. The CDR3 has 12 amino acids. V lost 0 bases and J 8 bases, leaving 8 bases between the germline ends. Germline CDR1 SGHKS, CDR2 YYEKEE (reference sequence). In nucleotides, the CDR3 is TGTGCCAGCAGCTTGGAGGTTTTGGAAGCTTTCTTT. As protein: CASSLEVLEAFF.

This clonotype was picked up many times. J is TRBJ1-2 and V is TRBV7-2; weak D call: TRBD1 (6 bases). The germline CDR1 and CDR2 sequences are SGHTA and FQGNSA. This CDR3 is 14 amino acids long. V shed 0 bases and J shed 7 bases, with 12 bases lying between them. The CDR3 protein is CASSLAPDSGGYTF. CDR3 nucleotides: TGTGCCAGCAGCTTAGCACCGGACAGTGGTGGCTACACCTTC. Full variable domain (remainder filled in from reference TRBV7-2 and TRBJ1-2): GAGVSQSPSNKVTEKGKDVELRCDPISGHTALYWYRQSLGQGLEFLIYFQGNSAPDKSGLPSDRFSAERTGGSVSTLTIQRTQQEDSAVYLCASSLAPDSGGYTFGSGTRLTVV.

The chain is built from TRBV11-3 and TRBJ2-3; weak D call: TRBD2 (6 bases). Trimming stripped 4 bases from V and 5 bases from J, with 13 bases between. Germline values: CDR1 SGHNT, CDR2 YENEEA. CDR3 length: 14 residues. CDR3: CASSWGLSGDTQYF. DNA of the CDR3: TGTGCCAGCAGCTGGGGACTGAGCGGAGATACGCAGTATTTT. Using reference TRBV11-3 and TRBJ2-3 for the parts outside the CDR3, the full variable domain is EAGVVQSPRYKIIEKKQPVAFWCNPISGHNTLYWYLQNLGQGPELLIRYENEEAVDDSQLPKDRFSAERLKGVDSTLKIQPAELGDSAVYLCASSWGLSGDTQYFGPGTRLTVL.

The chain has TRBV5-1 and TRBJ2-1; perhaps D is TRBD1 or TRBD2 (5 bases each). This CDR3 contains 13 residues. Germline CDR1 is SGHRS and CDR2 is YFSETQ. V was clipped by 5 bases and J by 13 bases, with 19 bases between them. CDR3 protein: CASSLGAPRDQFF. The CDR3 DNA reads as TGCGCCAGCAGTCTCGGGGCTCCTAGGGACCAGTTCTTC.

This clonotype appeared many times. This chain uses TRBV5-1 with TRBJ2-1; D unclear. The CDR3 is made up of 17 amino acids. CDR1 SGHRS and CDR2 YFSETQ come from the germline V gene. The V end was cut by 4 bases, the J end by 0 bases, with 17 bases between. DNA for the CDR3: TGCGCCAGCAGCCCTCGCGTGGCCATGGGCTCCTACAATGAGCAGTTCTTC. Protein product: CASSPRVAMGSYNEQFF.

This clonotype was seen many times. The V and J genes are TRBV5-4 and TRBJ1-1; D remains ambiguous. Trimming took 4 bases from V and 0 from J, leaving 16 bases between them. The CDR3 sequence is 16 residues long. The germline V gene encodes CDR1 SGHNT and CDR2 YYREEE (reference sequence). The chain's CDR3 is CASSVGQSLMNTEAFF. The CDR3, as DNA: TGTGCCAGCAGCGTCGGGCAGAGCCTCATGAACACTGAAGCTTTCTTT.

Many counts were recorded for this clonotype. CDR3 nucleotides: TGTGCCAGCAGCAATCCGGGCTCAAGGGGGTCACCCCTCCACTTT. Amino acids: CASSNPGSRGSPLHF. This chain links TRBV21-1 with TRBJ1-6; the table's TRBD1 call for D was not verified on the DNA. TRBV21-1 is a known pseudogene. The CDR3 is 15 residues long.

DNA of the CDR3: TGTGCCAGCTCACCACCGAGTAGGTCCGGAAACACCATATATTTT. This translates into CASSPPSRSGNTIYF. The V gene is TRBV18, the J gene TRBJ1-3; D remains ambiguous. V lost 0 bases and J 4 bases, leaving 10 bases between the germline ends. Germline V CDR1 and CDR2: KGHSH, LQKENI. This CDR3 has 15 amino acids.

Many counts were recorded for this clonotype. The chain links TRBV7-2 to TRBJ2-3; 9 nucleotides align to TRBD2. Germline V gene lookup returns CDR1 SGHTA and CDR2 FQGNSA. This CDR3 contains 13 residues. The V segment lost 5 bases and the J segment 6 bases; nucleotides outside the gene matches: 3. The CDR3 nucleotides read TGTGCCAGCAGCGACGGGACTAGCGATACGCAGTATTTT. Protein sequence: CASSDGTSDTQYF. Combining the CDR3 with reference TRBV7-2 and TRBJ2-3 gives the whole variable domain GAGVSQSPSNKVTEKGKDVELRCDPISGHTALYWYRQSLGQGLEFLIYFQGNSAPDKSGLPSDRFSAERTGGSVSTLTIQRTQQEDSAVYLCASSDGTSDTQYFGPGTRLTVL.

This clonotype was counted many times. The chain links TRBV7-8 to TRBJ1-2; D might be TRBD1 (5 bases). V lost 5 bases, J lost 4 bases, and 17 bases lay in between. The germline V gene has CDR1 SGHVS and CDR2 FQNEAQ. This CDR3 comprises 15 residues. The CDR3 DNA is TGTGCCAGCAGCCCAACTACGGCGGGGGGCTATGGCTACACCTTC. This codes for CASSPTTAGGYGYTF.

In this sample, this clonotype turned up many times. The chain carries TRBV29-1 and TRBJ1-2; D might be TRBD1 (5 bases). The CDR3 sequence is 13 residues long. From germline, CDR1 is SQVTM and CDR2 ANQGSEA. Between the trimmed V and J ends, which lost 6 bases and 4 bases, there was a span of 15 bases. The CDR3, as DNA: TGCAGCGTGGGACTCCGAGACCTCTATGGCTACACCTTC. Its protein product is CSVGLRDLYGYTF.

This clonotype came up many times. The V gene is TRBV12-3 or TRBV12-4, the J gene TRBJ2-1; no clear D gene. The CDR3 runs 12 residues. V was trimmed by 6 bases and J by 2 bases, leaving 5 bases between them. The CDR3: CASRPTYNEQFF. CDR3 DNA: TGTGCCAGCAGACCAACCTACAATGAGCAGTTCTTC.

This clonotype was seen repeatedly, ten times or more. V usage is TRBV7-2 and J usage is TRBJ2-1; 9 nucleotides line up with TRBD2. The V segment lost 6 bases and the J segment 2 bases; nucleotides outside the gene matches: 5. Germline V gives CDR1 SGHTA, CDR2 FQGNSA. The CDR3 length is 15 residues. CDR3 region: CASSPSGITYNEQFF. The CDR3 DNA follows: TGTGCCAGCAGTCCTAGCGGGATTACCTACAATGAGCAGTTCTTC.

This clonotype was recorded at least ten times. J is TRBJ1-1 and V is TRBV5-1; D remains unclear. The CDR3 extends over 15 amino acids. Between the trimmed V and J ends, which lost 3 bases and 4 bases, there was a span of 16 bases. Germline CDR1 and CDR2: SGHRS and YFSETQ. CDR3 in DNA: TGCGCCAGCAGCTCTCTTGGGGAAGGGTCCACTGAAGCTTTCTTT. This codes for CASSSLGEGSTEAFF.

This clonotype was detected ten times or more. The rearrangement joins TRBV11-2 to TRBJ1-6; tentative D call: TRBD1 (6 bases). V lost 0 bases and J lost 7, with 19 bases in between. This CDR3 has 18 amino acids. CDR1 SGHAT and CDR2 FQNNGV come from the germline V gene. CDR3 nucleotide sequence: TGTGCCAGCAGCTTAGATGTGGTCGGGGGCAGGGCGAATTCACCCCTCCACTTT. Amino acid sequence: CASSLDVVGGRANSPLHF.

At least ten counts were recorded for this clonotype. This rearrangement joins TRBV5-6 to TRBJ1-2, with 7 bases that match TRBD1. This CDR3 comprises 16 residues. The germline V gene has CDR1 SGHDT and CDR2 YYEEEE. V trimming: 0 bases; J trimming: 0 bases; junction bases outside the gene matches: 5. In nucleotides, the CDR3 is TGTGCCAGCAGCTTGGCCGGGACAGAAGCTAACTATGGCTACACCTTC. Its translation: CASSLAGTEANYGYTF.

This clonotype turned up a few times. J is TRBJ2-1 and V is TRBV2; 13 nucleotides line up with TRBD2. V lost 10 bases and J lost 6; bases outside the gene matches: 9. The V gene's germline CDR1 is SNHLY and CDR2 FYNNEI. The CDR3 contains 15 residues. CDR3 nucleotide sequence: TGTGCCACTGTAGCCGGGACTAGCGGGGCCAATGAGCAGTTCTTC. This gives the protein CATVAGTSGANEQFF.